The sequence of this T cell receptor beta chain was determined in a study of identical twins. Study-wide points: Models came in too low on out-of-frame TCR alpha sharing in monozygotic twins.

Germline CDR1 reads SGHVS; CDR2 reads FNYEAQ. V lost 4 bases to trimming and J lost 0 bases; unmatched junction nucleotides: 12. This CDR3 is 19 amino acids long. Unique molecular identifiers were present on the cDNA, and a universal primer site came from template switching. MiXCR, applied by TCRdb to the 5' RACE reads, yields one record per CDR3 protein. The profile shows 400,000 to 600,000 distinct CDR3 sequences, about 22% of them singletons. This clonotype was found a few times. Its target is unknown. The sample was also linked to a second study, of yellow fever vaccine responses in identical twins.

This clonotype was obtained from a young woman in good health. The specimen sequenced was CD4+ T cells sorted from blood. The rearrangement links TRBV7-6 to TRBJ2-5, with TRBD2 matching 12 bases. CDR3 in amino acids: CASSSLPRLAGVYQETQYF. The DNA of the CDR3 is TGTGCCAGCAGCTCGTTGCCTAGACTAGCGGGGGTGTACCAAGAGACCCAGTACTTC. Using reference TRBV7-6 and TRBJ2-5 for the parts outside the CDR3, the full variable domain is GAGVSQSPRYKVTKRGQDVALRCDPISGHVSLYWYRQALGQGPEFLTYFNYEAQQDKSGLPNDRFSAERPEGSISTLTIQRTEQRDSAMYRCASSSLPRLAGVYQETQYFGPGTRLLVL.